These T cell receptor beta chains were read from a single sample in a study of monozygotic twins with inflammatory bowel disease. TCRdb re-called the 5' RACE reads and catalogs CDR3 proteins one per entry, DNA excluded. The table for this sample gives roughly 320,000 distinct CDR3 sequences. The sequenced sample was blood. The origin of the receptors is a human donor with ulcerative colitis or Crohn's disease, or a healthy co-twin of an affected twin (not recorded which). Each CDR3 is given with its conserved first and last residue.

TRBJ2-1 TRBV7-2 CASSFRAEQFF
TRBJ2-3 TRBV13 CASSSTPSTDTQYF
TRBJ2-2 TRBV7-3 CASSTKTGANTGELFF
TRBJ2-1 TRBV2 CASRTTSGNEQFF
TRBJ2-7 TRBV15 CATSPDSSYEQYF
TRBJ1-4 TRBV28 CASSGTDGRLGEKLFF
TRBJ2-7 TRBV25-1 CASSGNWTGSHEQYF
TRBJ1-1 TRBV3-1 CASRSRNTEAFF
TRBJ2-5 TRBV27 CASSSTGFQETQYF
TRBJ1-2 TRBV9 CASSVGSLIPVTKSSYGYTF
TRBJ2-3 TRBV7-9 CASSLVSGDFRTDTQYF
TRBJ1-4 TRBV6-1 CASRRPGGDNEKLFF
TRBJ1-5 TRBV4-1 CASSQGGLNQPQHF
TRBJ1-5 TRBV19 CASSIRRGPQPQHF
TRBJ2-5 TRBV24-1 CATSGPGRGLFETQYF
TRBJ2-5 TRBV20-1 CSARDWVAGGKETQYF
TRBJ2-2 TRBV29-1 CSVRTGGVTGELFF
TRBJ2-1 TRBV2 CASRLGQGQNNEQFF
TRBJ2-3 TRBV5-1 CASSRAWGGSKDTQYF
TRBJ2-7 TRBV30 CAWSESSYEQYF
TRBJ1-5 TRBV6-2/TRBV6-3 CASSDRDQPQHF
TRBJ2-2 TRBV24-1 CATRRGTGELFF
TRBJ2-7 TRBV15 CATSKDRVEQYF